These 30 T cell receptor beta chains originate from one sample sequenced in a study of siplizumab effects on memory and regulatory T cells. The authors cocultured the mixed lymphocyte reaction cells at 37 degrees C for 6 to 7 days. Assay: immunoSEQ multiplex PCR; the TCRdb copy retains only in-frame clones and omits some. The table lists about 10,000 clones, around 46% of them singletons, with approximately 22% in the top ten. Their specific antigens are unknown. The source material was CFSE-low (dividing) CD4+ T cells sorted from an allogeneic mixed lymphocyte reaction. The receptors originated from a human donor in good health; the cells came from an allogeneic mixed lymphocyte reaction.

V usage is TRBV27 and J usage is TRBJ2-5; D is undetermined. Germline V gene lookup returns CDR1 MNHEY and CDR2 SMNVEV (reference sequence). The CDR3 contains 12 residues. V was clipped by 4 bases and J by 7 bases, with 10 bases between them. The CDR3 DNA sequence: TGTGCCAGCAGTTATCCTTATGGGACCCAGTACTTC. It codes for CASSYPYGTQYF.

The chain uses TRBV5-1 and TRBJ2-1; D is possibly TRBD2 (6 bases). The CDR3 runs 15 residues. V lost 2 bases, J lost 4 bases, and 13 bases lay in between. CDR1 is SGHRS and CDR2 is YFSETQ in the germline V gene. The CDR3 coding sequence is TGCGCCAGCAGCTTATTGACGGGACTTTACAATGAGCAGTTCTTC. It encodes CASSLLTGLYNEQFF.

The chain joins TRBV18 to TRBJ1-2; the D is unclear. Germline values: CDR1 KGHSH, CDR2 LQKENI. V was shortened by 4 bases and J by 5 bases, with 11 bases between the two germline ends. The CDR3 spans 13 residues. The CDR3 sequence is CASSLTKGYGYTF. In nucleotides, the CDR3 is TGTGCCAGCTCACTAACCAAAGGGTATGGCTACACCTTC.

V usage is TRBV10-3 and J usage is TRBJ2-2; weak D call: TRBD2 (6 bases). Germline CDR1 ENHRY, CDR2 SYGVKD. This CDR3 comprises 15 residues. Deletions cut 8 bases from V and 5 bases from J, with 18 bases between. The CDR3 bases are TGTGCCATCGGTCGGGCTAGCGTGCCGACCGGGGAGCTGTTTTTT. The encoded protein is CAIGRASVPTGELFF.

This clone occurred a few times. The chain employs TRBV5-1 and TRBJ2-7; 12 bases match TRBD2. V lost 1 base, J lost 3 bases, and 2 bases stayed unmatched. The CDR3 is 15 residues long. CDR1 SGHRS and CDR2 YFSETQ come from the germline V gene. This CDR3 is CASSLQTSGSYEQYF. The CDR3 region has the DNA TGCGCCAGCAGCTTGCAGACTAGCGGGAGCTACGAGCAGTACTTC.

This sequence joins TRBV21-1 and TRBJ1-1; the table calls TRBD1, which could not be checked here. TRBV21-1 is a pseudogene. This CDR3 spans 21 amino acids. The CDR3 here is CASSKALPRGTAHPPNTEAFF. The CDR3 DNA follows: TGTGCCAGCAGCAAAGCGCTCCCCAGGGGGACAGCCCATCCCCCGAACACTGAAGCTTTCTTT.

This clone was detected only a few times. CDR3 sequence reads: CAWSAHLRRDLEKLFF. Here the CDR3 DNA reads TGTGCCTGGAGTGCCCATTTGCGCCGGGACTTGGAAAAACTGTTTTTT. The chain employs TRBV30 and TRBJ1-4; TRBD1 might be the D (5 bases). The germline V and J ends were trimmed by 1 base and 8 bases, with 20 bases remaining between them. CDR3 length: 16 amino acids. In germline, CDR1 is GTSNPN, CDR2 SVGIG (reference sequence).

This clone was seen only a few times. This rearrangement joins TRBV5-1 to TRBJ2-2; D might be TRBD2 (5 bases). V was cut by 4 bases and J by 5 bases, with 9 bases left in between. From germline, CDR1 is SGHRS and CDR2 YFSETQ. There are 13 residues in the CDR3. Written as DNA, the CDR3 is TGCGCCAGCAGCGCCGGGGATACCGGGGAGCTGTTTTTT. As protein: CASSAGDTGELFF. Drawing the rest from reference TRBV5-1 and TRBJ2-2, the complete variable domain is KAGVTQTPRYLIKTRGQQVTLSCSPISGHRSVSWYQQTPGQGLQFLFEYFSETQRNKGNFPGRFSGRQFSNSRSEMNVSTLELGDSALYLCASSAGDTGELFFGEGSRLTVL.

The chain has TRBV11-3 and TRBJ2-5, with TRBD1 as a possible D gene (7 bases). Germline CDR1 and CDR2: SGHNT and YENEEA. CDR3 length equals 15 residues. Trimming removed 1 base at V and 5 bases at J, with 14 bases between. CDR3 DNA: TGTGCCAGCAGCTTAGGACAGGGAGGTCGGGAGACCCAGTACTTC. Protein: CASSLGQGGRETQYF.

The chain employs TRBV5-4 and TRBJ2-7; 12 nucleotides line up with TRBD1. V was clipped by 5 bases and J by 4 bases; unmatched bases: 10. Germline loops: CDR1 SGHNT, CDR2 YYREEE (reference sequence). This CDR3 is built from 16 residues. This CDR3 is CASSRRGTGGLYEQYF. In nucleotides, the CDR3 is TGTGCCAGCAGTAGACGAGGGACAGGGGGCTTGTACGAGCAGTACTTC.

The CDR3 sequence: CASSFNWERERADTQYF. The CDR3 DNA is TGTGCCAGCAGCTTTAATTGGGAGCGGGAGCGCGCAGATACGCAGTATTTT. The chain carries TRBV5-4 and TRBJ2-3, with TRBD2 identical over 8 bases. The CDR3 runs to 17 residues. Trimming at V came to 2 bases and at J to 4 bases, leaving 12 bases not matched to a gene. Germline V lookup: CDR1 SGHNT, CDR2 YYREEE (reference sequence).

This clone was counted a few times. The chain carries TRBV7-9 and TRBJ2-7, with TRBD1 identical over 9 bases. The V and J ends lost 7 bases and 1 base, in that order; junction bases with no gene match: 11. In germline, CDR1 is SEHNR, CDR2 FQNEAQ (reference sequence). CDR3 length: 16 residues. This chain's CDR3 is CASIQIRDRASYEQYF. The CDR3 DNA sequence: TGTGCCAGCATCCAAATCCGGGACAGGGCTTCCTACGAGCAGTACTTC.

This clone was detected a few times. Other nucleotide sequences in the sample specify the same CDR3. The rearrangement joins TRBV19 to TRBJ1-2; perhaps TRBD1 as D (6 bases). The CDR3 covers 13 residues. Looked up from germline, CDR1 is LNHDA and CDR2 is SQIVND (reference sequence). The V and J ends lost 6 bases and 6 bases respectively, with 14 bases between them. Written as DNA, the CDR3 is TGTGCCAGTAGCCCAAAGGGGGATGATGGCTACACCTTC. As protein: CASSPKGDDGYTF.

This chain uses TRBV6-5 with TRBJ1-1; maybe TRBD1 (6 bases). The CDR3 has 15 amino acids. Trimming took off 5 bases at V and 1 base at J, with 14 bases between the two ends. Germline lookup yields CDR1 MNHEY and CDR2 SVGAGI. The CDR3: CASSPDWGPNTEAFF. DNA for the CDR3: TGTGCCAGCAGTCCCGATTGGGGGCCGAACACTGAAGCTTTCTTT.

The chain carries TRBV5-6 and TRBJ1-5, with D possibly being TRBD1 (6 bases). The ends were cut back, 1 base at V and 2 bases at J, with 10 bases in the middle. The germline V gene has CDR1 SGHDT and CDR2 YYEEEE. The CDR3 is made up of 15 amino acids. Here the CDR3 reads CASSLRQAGNQPQHF. The CDR3 DNA follows: TGTGCCAGCAGCTTGAGACAGGCGGGCAATCAGCCCCAGCATTTT.

This clone was detected only once. The chain couples TRBV9 to TRBJ2-5; weak D call: TRBD2 (5 bases). V lost 0 bases and J 2 bases, leaving 20 bases between the germline ends. Germline CDR1 SGDLS, CDR2 YYNGEE. This CDR3 is built from 18 residues. The chain's CDR3 is CASSVEGSRGHRQETQYF. The CDR3 nucleotides read TGTGCCAGCAGCGTAGAAGGTTCGAGAGGGCATCGGCAAGAGACCCAGTACTTC.

CDR3 DNA sequence: TGCAGTGCTAGAGTCGGACAGTACCAGCATTTT. Amino acid sequence: CSARVGQYQHF. The chain uses TRBV20-1 and TRBJ1-5, with a possible D match to TRBD1 (6 bases). The CDR3 loop spans 11 amino acids. V was pared by 1 base and J by 12 bases, with 10 bases between. Germline V gene data show CDR1 as DFQATT and CDR2 as SNEGSKA (reference sequence).

This clone was seen a handful of times. This chain joins TRBV9 and TRBJ2-2; D is unresolved. The CDR3 consists of 16 residues. The germline V gene has CDR1 SGDLS and CDR2 YYNGEE. Trimming pared 2 bases from V and 0 bases from J, leaving 11 bases between. CDR3 in DNA: TGTGCCAGCAGCGTCATTTGGAATGCGAACACCGGGGAGCTGTTTTTT. Translated: CASSVIWNANTGELFF.

This clone appeared a few times. The chain couples TRBV20-1 to TRBJ2-1; the D is unclear. The germline V and J ends were trimmed by 6 bases and 9 bases, with 12 bases remaining between them. The CDR3 extends over 11 amino acids. Germline values: CDR1 DFQATT, CDR2 SNEGSKA (reference sequence). DNA of the CDR3: TGCAGTGCGAGCAGGAGTTTTGAGCAGTTCTTC. Translation gives CSASRSFEQFF.

This clone was counted between two and nine times. V and J are TRBV28 and TRBJ2-1; no reliable D call. CDR1 MDHEN and CDR2 SYDVKM come from the germline V gene. V dropped 3 bases and J dropped 10 bases, with 10 bases sitting between them. This CDR3 has 12 residues. The CDR3 sequence: CASSLRMSEQFF. The CDR3 DNA reads TGTGCCAGCAGTTTGAGGATGAGCGAGCAGTTCTTC.

V and J are TRBV14 and TRBJ2-2, with 8 bases matching TRBD1. This CDR3 region has 16 residues. The junction had 10 bases not matched to a gene; V was cut back by 3 bases and J by 7 bases. Germline lookup yields CDR1 SGHDN and CDR2 FVKESK. DNA for the CDR3: TGTGCCAGCAGCCACCGGGGCGGACAGGGTAACGGGGAGCTGTTTTTT. This codes for CASSHRGGQGNGELFF.

The chain is built from TRBV2 and TRBJ1-2, with D perhaps TRBD1 (5 bases). Germline V gene lookup returns CDR1 SNHLY and CDR2 FYNNEI. The CDR3 covers 14 residues. Trimming removed 4 bases from V and 5 bases from J, with 14 bases in between. In DNA form, the CDR3 reads TGTGCCAGCAGTGGGGGAGGGGCGCGGTATGGCTACACCTTC. This sequence encodes CASSGGGARYGYTF.

The chain uses TRBV12-5 and TRBJ2-6; D possibly corresponds to TRBD1 (5 bases). CDR1 is LGHNT and CDR2 is FRNRAP in the germline V gene. The CDR3 is 18 residues long. V was trimmed by 5 bases and J by 5 bases, leaving 22 bases between them. The CDR3 nucleotides read TGTGCTAGTGGTAGGATGCGTGCAGGACAAAGTCGGGCCAACGTCCTGACTTTC. Protein: CASGRMRAGQSRANVLTF.

The CDR3 sequence: CASRGLAGTLYEQYF. The CDR3 DNA reads as TGTGCCAGCAGAGGGCTAGCGGGCACTCTTTACGAGCAGTACTTC. V and J are TRBV28 and TRBJ2-7, with 8 bases that match TRBD2. The CDR3 is made up of 15 amino acids. Germline V lookup: CDR1 MDHEN, CDR2 SYDVKM. The V and J ends lost 6 bases and 4 bases, in that order; junction bases with no gene match: 11.

Only a few counts were recorded for this clone. The chain carries TRBV18 and TRBJ2-7, with D maybe TRBD2 (5 bases). This CDR3 comprises 13 residues. Germline V lookup: CDR1 KGHSH, CDR2 LQKENI. Trimming removed 5 bases from V and 4 bases from J, with 12 bases in between. In DNA form, the CDR3 reads TGTGCCAGCTCAACAGTCGAGGGTTACGAGCAGTACTTC. It specifies CASSTVEGYEQYF.

About this clone itself: The same CDR3 is also encoded by other DNA sequences in this sample. This chain joins TRBV20-1 and TRBJ2-5; no definite D call. CDR3 size: 11 residues. CDR1 DFQATT and CDR2 SNEGSKA come from the germline V gene (reference sequence). The germline V and J ends were trimmed by 6 bases and 5 bases, with 10 bases remaining between them. The CDR3 coding sequence is TGCAGTGCGGCATCCCGTGAGACCCAGTACTTC. Amino acids: CSAASRETQYF.

This clone is classed as large. The rearrangement links TRBV7-3 to TRBJ2-1, with D perhaps being TRBD1 or TRBD2 (5 bases each). Germline CDR1 and CDR2: SGHTA and FQGTGA. The CDR3 consists of 15 residues. The V end lost 2 bases, the J end lost 8 bases, and 16 bases lay between the germline ends. The CDR3 DNA sequence: TGTGCCAGCAGCTTATTTGGGACGATAACAGATGAGCAGTTCTTC. Protein sequence: CASSLFGTITDEQFF.

By share, this clone ranks as medium-sized. The chain employs TRBV28 and TRBJ1-1; D not certain. V lost 3 bases to trimming and J lost 3 bases, with 5 bases between them. Germline CDR1 is MDHEN and CDR2 is SYDVKM. The CDR3 totals 12 residues. CDR3 nucleotides: TGTGCCAGCAGTTTGAGTTACACTGAAGCTTTCTTT. Residues: CASSLSYTEAFF. Variable domain in full (rest from reference TRBV28 and TRBJ1-1): DVKVTQSSRYLVKRTGEKVFLECVQDMDHENMFWYRQDPGLGLRLIYFSYDVKMKEKGDIPEGYSVSREKKERFSLILESASTNQTSMYLCASSLSYTEAFFGQGTRLTVV.

This clone is large (0.1 to 1%) by share. This rearrangement joins TRBV18 to TRBJ1-2; 8 positions agree with TRBD1. This CDR3 has 13 residues. V shed 3 bases, J shed 7 bases, and the junction held 4 bases outside the gene matches. CDR1 is KGHSH, CDR2 LQKENI, per germline. The CDR3: CASSPKQGVGYTF. In DNA form, the CDR3 reads TGTGCCAGCTCACCTAAACAGGGGGTTGGCTACACCTTC.

This clone is judged medium-sized. V is TRBV5-1 and J is TRBJ2-1, with TRBD1 identical over 7 bases. The germline gives CDR1 SGHRS, CDR2 YFSETQ. After removal of 6 bases from V and 10 bases from J, the junction contained 10 bases not matched to a gene. This CDR3 contains 13 residues. The CDR3 sequence is CASKGQVYSEQFF. CDR3 bases: TGCGCCAGCAAAGGACAGGTTTATTCCGAGCAGTTCTTC. Variable domain in full (rest from reference TRBV5-1 and TRBJ2-1): KAGVTQTPRYLIKTRGQQVTLSCSPISGHRSVSWYQQTPGQGLQFLFEYFSETQRNKGNFPGRFSGRQFSNSRSEMNVSTLELGDSALYLCASKGQVYSEQFFGPGTRLTVL.